This entry lists 8 T cell receptor beta chains sequenced from one sample in a study of cytomegalovirus exposure and HLA in healthy donors (dated by TCRdb to about 2017). The library was built by means of the immunoSEQ multiplex PCR assay. For the multiplex PCR, a mixture combining 60 forward primers for TCR Vbeta segments and 13 reverse primers for TCR Jbeta segments was used. TCRdb provides this immuneACCESS table in a form limited to in-frame rearrangements. Some clones are lacking; in checked studies, under half of them reflect an unresolved V gene, and why the rest are absent is not known. This sample has 160,000 or so clones in its table, and around 73% of those were observed once. More than 1.2% of the sample is in the top ten clones. The material sequenced was PBMCs. The receptors originated from a male donor in good health and CMV-seronegative.

The V gene is TRBV19, the J gene TRBJ1-2; D is unresolved. CDR3 length: 14 residues. The germline V and J ends were trimmed by 7 bases and 1 base, with 13 bases remaining between them. Germline CDR1 is LNHDA and CDR2 is SQIVND (reference sequence). Here the CDR3 DNA reads TGTGCCAGTACCGCGGGCCTACATAACTATGGCTACACCTTC. It codes for CASTAGLHNYGYTF.

This chain joins TRBV6-4 and TRBJ2-2; maybe TRBD2 (5 bases). CDR1 and CDR2 (germline): MRHNA, SNTAGT. The CDR3 spans 15 residues. V was pared by 7 bases and J by 0 bases, with 12 bases between. In DNA form, the CDR3 reads TGTGCCAGCAAAAATTCCGGGACGAACACCGGGGAGCTGTTTTTT. Encoded protein: CASKNSGTNTGELFF.

This sequence joins TRBV5-4 and TRBJ1-1; D may be TRBD1 (6 bases). Germline-derived CDR1 and CDR2 are SGHNT and YYREEE (reference sequence). CDR3 length equals 12 residues. V was pared by 5 bases and J by 7 bases, with 12 bases between. CDR3 sequence: CASSRQDYEAFF. The DNA of the CDR3 is TGTGCCAGCAGTCGACAGGATTATGAAGCTTTCTTT.

V usage is TRBV4-3 and J usage is TRBJ1-5; the D is unclear. V dropped 1 base and J dropped 1 base, with 8 bases sitting between them. Germline values: CDR1 LGHNA, CDR2 YSLEER. The CDR3 is 15 residues long. The chain's CDR3 is CASSQVGGSNQPQHF. The CDR3 DNA is TGCGCCAGCAGCCAAGTAGGCGGCAGCAATCAGCCCCAGCATTTT.

The chain couples TRBV19 to TRBJ1-1, with TRBD1 identical over 12 bases. CDR1 is LNHDA and CDR2 is SQIVND in the germline V gene (reference sequence). The CDR3 sequence is 19 residues long. The J segment lost 6 bases and the V segment lost 1 base, leaving 15 bases of the junction unmatched. The CDR3: CASSIVFRDRGRLGPEAFF. The DNA for the CDR3 is TGTGCCAGTAGTATAGTCTTTAGGGACAGGGGGCGTCTTGGGCCTGAAGCTTTCTTT.

This rearrangement joins TRBV4-3 to TRBJ1-4; TRBD1 might be the D (6 bases). V lost 0 bases, J lost 6 bases, and 11 bases lay in between. The germline CDR1 and CDR2 sequences are LGHNA and YSLEER. The CDR3 covers 15 residues. The CDR3 is CASSQDLGGHEKLFF. CDR3 nucleotide sequence: TGCGCCAGCAGCCAAGATCTCGGGGGGCATGAAAAACTGTTTTTT.

This chain joins TRBV7-2 and TRBJ1-5; 8 positions agree with TRBD1. The CDR3 consists of 14 residues. Trimming took 5 bases from V and 4 from J; bases not matched to a gene: 4. The germline V gene has CDR1 SGHTA and CDR2 FQGNSA. CDR3 sequence (DNA): TGTGCCAGCAGCCAGGACAGGGCAAATCAGCCCCAGCATTTT. It specifies CASSQDRANQPQHF.

V and J are TRBV7-2 and TRBJ1-2; D remains unclear. Trimming removed 3 bases at V and 7 bases at J, with 24 bases between. The CDR3 has 17 residues. CDR1 SGHTA and CDR2 FQGNSA come from the germline V gene. DNA for the CDR3: TGTGCCAGCAGCTTCCTCTTGCAAGGCGGAGGAGAGGGTGGCTACACCTTC. This codes for CASSFLLQGGGEGGYTF.